The clone carrying this TCR beta chain was recorded once. Its antigen remains unknown. Without the conserved terminal phenylalanine or tryptophan, this CDR3 likely stems from a read error. The DNA is left out, because the CDR3 cannot be placed on it with certainty; the CDR3 is given as TCRdb lists it. This specimen belongs to a study of tumor-infiltrating lymphocytes in primary liver carcinoma. Whole-study context: Lesions, classed as T1-T3 N0M0, spanned about 4 to 10 cm across. Whole-study results and caveats: Lower overlap was observed for tumor-adjacent and tumor-blood pairs relative to tumor region pairs.

Co-extraction yielded RNA and DNA from 20-30 mg of unsorted bulk tissue. Surgical resection treated primary liver carcinoma in the patients. A constant-region primer served to make TCR beta cDNA from about 500 ng total RNA. ARM-PCR was slightly modified, and three nested multiplex PCR rounds with it gave rise to the TCR beta libraries. TCRdb reprocessed the multiplex PCR reads via MiXCR and lists one record per CDR3 protein. The data contain over 100,000 distinct CDR3 sequences, approximately 68% of them singletons. The sequenced sample was tumor-adjacent normal liver tissue. The clonotype was recovered from a woman aged 60 to 75 with primary liver carcinoma and hepatitis B virus infection.

Here the CDR3 reads CSGSRGLRLAGGNEQLP. The V call is TRBV29-1, the J call TRBJ2-1; the table calls TRBD2, which could not be checked here. Termini included, the CDR3 measures 17 amino acids. Germline V gene sequence: CDR1 SQVTM, CDR2 ANQGSEA.